The 13 T cell receptor beta chains below come from one sample, sequenced in a study of chemoradiotherapy in HPV16-positive cancers. Using immunoSEQ multiplex PCR, the repertoire was profiled, and TCRdb retains in-frame clones only, with some absent. The sample consists of 12,000 or so clones, about 60% of them appearing once. Sampling was done from a patient who underwent chemoradiotherapy. These receptors all stem from a human donor with HPV-associated anogenital cancer.

A few counts support this clone. CDR3 nucleotide sequence: TGTGCCAGCAGTGAACAGGCTAGCGGGGGCACAGATACGCAGTATTTT. Its protein is CASSEQASGGTDTQYF. The chain recombines TRBV2 with TRBJ2-3, with 9 nucleotides matching TRBD2. The CDR3 contains 16 residues. The trim removed 2 bases at V and 1 base at J, leaving 4 bases unmatched. The germline V gene encodes CDR1 SNHLY and CDR2 FYNNEI. Supplemented by reference TRBV2 and TRBJ2-3, the full variable domain reads EPEVTQTPSHQVTQMGQEVILRCVPISNHLYFYWYRQILGQKVEFLVSFYNNEISEKSEIFDDQFSVERPDGSNFTLKIRSTKLEDSAMYFCASSEQASGGTDTQYFGPGTRLTVL.

The CDR3 DNA is TGTGCCAGCAGCTCCGGACAGGGCCGGGGGTCACCCCTCCACTTT. Translation gives CASSSGQGRGSPLHF. The chain couples TRBV7-8 to TRBJ1-6; the match to TRBD1 covers 8 bases. Unmatched junction bases numbered 9, after V lost 4 bases and J lost 10 bases. This CDR3 comprises 15 residues. Germline lookup yields CDR1 SGHVS and CDR2 FQNEAQ.

The chain uses TRBV27 and TRBJ1-1; D is unresolved. CDR1 is MNHEY and CDR2 is SMNVEV in the germline V gene (reference sequence). Trimming took off 6 bases at V and 1 base at J, with 9 bases between the two ends. This CDR3 is 13 amino acids long. The CDR3 is CASRTLGNTEAFF. In nucleotides, the CDR3 is TGTGCCAGCAGAACCCTCGGGAACACTGAAGCTTTCTTT.

The V gene is TRBV4-1, the J gene TRBJ2-1; 9 bases line up with TRBD1. The CDR3 contains 17 residues. Germline loops: CDR1 MGHRA, CDR2 YSYEKL. With 3 bases clipped from V and 8 bases from J, the junction kept 14 bases outside the gene matches. CDR3 nucleotide sequence: TGCGCCAGCAGCCAGGCTCTGACAGGGGGTGAGGTTGATGAGCAGTTCTTC. Translating gives CASSQALTGGEVDEQFF.

The V call is TRBV25-1, the J call TRBJ2-3; 7 bases are a match to TRBD2. V gave up 5 bases and J gave up 3 bases; unmatched junction bases: 14. CDR1 and CDR2 from the germline V gene are MGHDK and SYGVNS. The CDR3 has 17 residues. CDR3 region: CASSRRAPGGRTDTQYF. DNA of the CDR3: TGTGCCAGCAGTAGAAGGGCCCCCGGGGGGAGGACAGATACGCAGTATTTT.

The CDR3 loop reads CASSLDGSESYEQYF. CDR3 DNA sequence: TGTGCCAGCAGCTTGGATGGGTCAGAGTCCTACGAGCAGTACTTC. The genes are TRBV5-6 and TRBJ2-7, with D hard to call. From germline, CDR1 is SGHDT and CDR2 YYEEEE. Trimming removed 0 bases at V and 1 base at J, with 11 bases between. The CDR3 has 15 residues.

This clone came up once. This chain uses TRBV7-8 with TRBJ2-3, with 16 bases aligning to TRBD2. Losses at the gene ends were 1 base for V and 6 bases for J; bases not matched to a gene: 13. The germline V gene has CDR1 SGHVS and CDR2 FQNEAQ. The CDR3 is made up of 20 amino acids. For the CDR3, the DNA is TGTGCCAGCAGCTTAGTGGCCGGGACTAGCGGGGGGGCCCGATTGGATACGCAGTATTTT. Its protein product is CASSLVAGTSGGARLDTQYF.

This clone is categorized as medium-sized. The chain recombines TRBV28 with TRBJ1-1; TRBD1 agrees at 9 bases. J was trimmed by 3 bases and V by 5 bases; bases with no gene match: 10. Looked up from germline, CDR1 is MDHEN and CDR2 is SYDVKM. There are 16 residues in the CDR3. The CDR3 loop is CASSQDPWTGDTEAFF. The CDR3 DNA is TGTGCCAGCAGTCAAGACCCATGGACAGGGGACACTGAAGCTTTCTTT. The full variable domain, completed using reference TRBV28 and TRBJ1-1, is DVKVTQSSRYLVKRTGEKVFLECVQDMDHENMFWYRQDPGLGLRLIYFSYDVKMKEKGDIPEGYSVSREKKERFSLILESASTNQTSMYLCASSQDPWTGDTEAFFGQGTRLTVV.

The chain combines TRBV5-1 with TRBJ1-3, with D unresolved. The V gene lost 4 bases and the J gene lost 0 bases, with 8 bases spanning the gap. Germline V gene lookup returns CDR1 SGHRS and CDR2 YFSETQ. This CDR3 contains 14 residues. The CDR3 region has the DNA TGCGCCAGCAGCGACGGATACTCTGGAAACACCATATATTTT. Translated, it gives CASSDGYSGNTIYF.

The chain employs TRBV7-8 and TRBJ2-7; 7 bases fit TRBD1. The CDR3 extends over 15 amino acids. Trimming took 4 bases from V and 2 from J; bases not matched to a gene: 8. Germline V gene sequence: CDR1 SGHVS, CDR2 FQNEAQ. CDR3 coding DNA: TGTGCCAGCAGCTCCACAGGGGTTGAAGCCTACGAGCAGTACTTC. Protein sequence: CASSSTGVEAYEQYF. The full variable domain, rest sourced from reference TRBV7-8 and TRBJ2-7, is GAGVSQSPRYKVAKRGQDVALRCDPISGHVSLFWYQQALGQGPEFLTYFQNEAQLDKSGLPSDRFFAERPEGSVSTLKIQRTQQEDSAVYLCASSSTGVEAYEQYFGPGTRLTVT.

V and J are TRBV19 and TRBJ1-5; D remains unclear. Per germline, CDR1 LNHDA and CDR2 SQIVND (reference sequence). V dropped 7 bases and J dropped 3 bases, with 19 bases sitting between them. This CDR3 has 16 amino acids. The CDR3 DNA reads as TGTGCCAGTATGGGTCAGGCCGCGATTCCCAATCAGCCCCAGCATTTT. Translation: CASMGQAAIPNQPQHF. The variable domain in full, with the rest retrieved from reference TRBV19 and TRBJ1-5, is DGGITQSPKYLFRKEGQNVTLSCEQNLNHDAMYWYRQDPGQGLRLIYYSQIVNDFQKGDIAEGYSVSREKKESFPLTVTSAQKNPTAFYLCASMGQAAIPNQPQHFGDGTRLSIL.

This clone was seen more than once but under ten times. The CDR3 protein is CASTSGLEQYF. In nucleotides, the CDR3 is TGTGCCAGCACCTCGGGTCTCGAGCAGTACTTC. This chain uses TRBV7-8 with TRBJ2-7; D call uncertain. Trimming left V 7 bases short and J 6 bases short, with 10 bases between. The CDR3 length is 11 residues. The germline V gene has CDR1 SGHVS and CDR2 FQNEAQ.

The chain has TRBV27 and TRBJ2-2; 7 nucleotides line up with TRBD2. V lost 1 base, J lost 4 bases, and 9 bases stayed unmatched. This CDR3 has 17 residues. CDR1 and CDR2 from the germline V gene are MNHEY and SMNVEV (reference sequence). Here the CDR3 DNA reads TGTGCCAGCAGTTTATGGGGTATCGGGGGGAGCACCGGGGAGCTGTTTTTT. Amino acid sequence: CASSLWGIGGSTGELFF.